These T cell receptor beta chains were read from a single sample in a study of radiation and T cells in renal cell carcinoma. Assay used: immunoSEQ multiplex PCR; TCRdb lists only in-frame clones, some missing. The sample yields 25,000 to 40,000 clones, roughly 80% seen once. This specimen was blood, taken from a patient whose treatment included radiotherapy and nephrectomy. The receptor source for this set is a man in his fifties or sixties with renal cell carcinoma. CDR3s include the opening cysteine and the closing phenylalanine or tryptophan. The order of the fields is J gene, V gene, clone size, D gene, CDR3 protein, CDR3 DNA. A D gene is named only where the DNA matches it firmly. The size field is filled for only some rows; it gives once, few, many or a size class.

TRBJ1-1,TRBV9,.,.,CASSVGGGYNTEAFF,TGTGCCAGCAGCGTAGGAGGAGGGTATAACACTGAAGCTTTCTTT
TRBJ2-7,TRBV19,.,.,CASMPTSASYEQYF,TGTGCCAGTATGCCGACTTCCGCCTCCTACGAGCAGTACTTC
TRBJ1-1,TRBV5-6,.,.,CASSWKSNTRAFF,TGTGCCAGCAGCTGGAAATCTAACACTCGGGCTTTCTTT
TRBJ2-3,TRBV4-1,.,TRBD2,CASSTPSGRALVYTDTQYF,TGCGCCAGCAGCACTCCTAGCGGGAGGGCCCTCGTTTACACAGATACGCAGTATTTT
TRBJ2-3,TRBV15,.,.,CATSRSRDLDTQYF,TGTGCCACCAGCAGATCCCGGGACCTAGATACGCAGTATTTT
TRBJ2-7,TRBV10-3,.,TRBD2,CAISDSDRGGSYEQYF,TGTGCCATCAGTGATTCGGACCGGGGGGGGTCCTACGAGCAGTACTTC
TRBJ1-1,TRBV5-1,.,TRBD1,CASRTTYQGVATEAFF,TGCGCCAGCAGAACGACTTACCAGGGGGTGGCCACTGAAGCTTTCTTT
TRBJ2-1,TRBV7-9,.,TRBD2,CASSFSSGRFSSYNEQFF,TGTGCCAGCAGCTTCTCTAGCGGGAGGTTTAGCTCCTACAATGAGCAGTTCTTC
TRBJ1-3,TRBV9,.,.,CASSPSPPTGLKGNTIYF,TGTGCCAGCAGCCCGAGCCCTCCTACAGGGCTGAAGGGAAACACCATATATTTT
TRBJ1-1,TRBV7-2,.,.,CASSNGPGYTEAFF,TGTGCCAGCAGCAACGGCCCCGGGTATACTGAAGCTTTCTTT
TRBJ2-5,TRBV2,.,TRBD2,CASIGFQVAGEGETQYF,TGTGCCAGCATTGGTTTCCAGGTAGCGGGGGAAGGGGAGACCCAGTACTTC
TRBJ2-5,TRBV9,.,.,CASSVDLWETQYF,TGTGCCAGCAGCGTAGACCTTTGGGAGACCCAGTACTTC
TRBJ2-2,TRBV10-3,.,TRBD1,CATAGTGEAGELFF,TGTGCCACTGCCGGGACAGGGGAGGCCGGGGAGCTGTTTTTT
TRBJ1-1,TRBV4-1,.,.,CASSQDLAGVLNTEAFF,TGCGCCAGCAGCCAAGATTTGGCGGGGGTGCTGAACACTGAAGCTTTCTTT
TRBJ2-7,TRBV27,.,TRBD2,CASSAGLAGGGSSYEQYF,TGTGCCAGCAGCGCAGGACTAGCGGGAGGTGGGAGCTCCTACGAGCAGTACTTC
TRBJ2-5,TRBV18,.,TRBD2,CASSPTTSGRPSQETQYF,TGTGCCAGCTCACCAACAACTAGCGGGAGGCCCTCACAAGAGACCCAGTACTTC
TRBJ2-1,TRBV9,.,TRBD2,CASGDPGLAGEDEQFF,TGTGCCAGCGGAGACCCTGGCCTAGCGGGGGAAGATGAGCAGTTCTTC
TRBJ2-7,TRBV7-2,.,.,CASSLRGTDEQYF,TGTGCCAGCAGCCTTCGGGGGACAGACGAGCAGTACTTC
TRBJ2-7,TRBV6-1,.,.,CASSGREGGYEQYF,TGTGCCAGCAGTGGTAGAGAGGGCGGCTACGAGCAGTACTTC
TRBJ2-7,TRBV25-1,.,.,CASSWAGNEQYF,TGTGCCAGCAGTTGGGCAGGGAACGAGCAGTACTTC
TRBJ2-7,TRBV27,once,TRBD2,CASSWTSGGPYEQYF,TGTGCCAGCAGTTGGACTAGCGGAGGACCCTACGAGCAGTACTTC
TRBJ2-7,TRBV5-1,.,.,CASSWSGGAGSYEQYF,TGCGCCAGCAGCTGGTCGGGCGGGGCGGGCTCCTACGAGCAGTACTTC
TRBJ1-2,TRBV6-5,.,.,CASSYGGRGFYGYTF,TGTGCCAGCAGTTACGGTGGCAGGGGTTTCTATGGCTACACCTTC
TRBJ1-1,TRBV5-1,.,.,CASSLGQGVRAFF,TGCGCCAGCAGCTTGGGGCAGGGTGTTAGAGCTTTCTTT
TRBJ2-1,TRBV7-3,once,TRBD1,CASSRTGTVSYNEQFF,TGTGCCAGCAGCAGGACCGGGACAGTCTCCTACAATGAGCAGTTCTTC
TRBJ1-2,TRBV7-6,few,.,CASSSQGYGYTF,TGTGCCAGCAGCTCTCAGGGTTATGGCTACACCTTC
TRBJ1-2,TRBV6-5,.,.,CASSYRTQIAF,TGTGCCAGCAGTTACCGGACCCAGATAGCCTTC
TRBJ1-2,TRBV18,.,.,CASSRPQSGYTF,TGTGCCAGCTCACGACCGCAGTCTGGCTACACCTTC
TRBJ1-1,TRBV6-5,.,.,CATEGRGITEAFF,TGTGCCACAGAAGGGCGCGGTATCACTGAAGCTTTCTTT
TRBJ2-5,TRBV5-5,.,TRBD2,CASSLVLAGQETQYF,TGTGCCAGCAGCTTGGTACTAGCGGGCCAAGAGACCCAGTACTTC
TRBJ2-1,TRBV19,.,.,CASGRSSDYNEQFF,TGTGCCAGTGGGCGGTCTAGCGACTACAATGAGCAGTTCTTC
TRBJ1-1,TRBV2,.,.,CASSQSLGAFF,TGTGCCAGCAGTCAGTCCTTGGGGGCTTTCTTT
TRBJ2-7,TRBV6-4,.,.,CASSDVLSYEQYF,TGTGCCAGCAGCGACGTACTTTCCTACGAGCAGTACTTC
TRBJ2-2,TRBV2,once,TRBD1,CASSEAGRDRGLDGELFF,TGTGCCAGCAGTGAAGCGGGTCGCGACAGGGGGCTTGACGGGGAGCTGTTTTTT
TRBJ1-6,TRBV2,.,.,CASGVPSSPLHF,TGTGCCAGTGGGGTCCCCTCATCACCCCTCCACTTT
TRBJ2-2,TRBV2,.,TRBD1,CASSELAGTGVTGELFF,TGTGCCAGCAGTGAGCTGGCGGGGACAGGGGTTACCGGGGAGCTGTTTTTT
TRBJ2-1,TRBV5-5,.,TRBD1,CASSLYGTGSSYNEQFF,TGTGCCAGCAGCCTTTACGGGACAGGGTCCTCCTACAATGAGCAGTTCTTC
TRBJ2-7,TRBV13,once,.,CASSQRSSYEQYF,TGTGCCAGCAGCCAGAGAAGCTCCTACGAGCAGTACTTC
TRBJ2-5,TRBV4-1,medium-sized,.,CASSQDFSGQETQYF,TGCGCCAGCAGCCAAGACTTTAGCGGCCAAGAGACCCAGTACTTC
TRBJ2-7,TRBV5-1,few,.,CASSFGTFYEQYF,TGCGCCAGCAGCTTCGGCACCTTCTACGAGCAGTACTTC
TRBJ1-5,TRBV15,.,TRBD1,CATSRLQGAQPQHF,TGTGCCACCAGCAGACTACAGGGGGCGCAGCCCCAGCATTTT